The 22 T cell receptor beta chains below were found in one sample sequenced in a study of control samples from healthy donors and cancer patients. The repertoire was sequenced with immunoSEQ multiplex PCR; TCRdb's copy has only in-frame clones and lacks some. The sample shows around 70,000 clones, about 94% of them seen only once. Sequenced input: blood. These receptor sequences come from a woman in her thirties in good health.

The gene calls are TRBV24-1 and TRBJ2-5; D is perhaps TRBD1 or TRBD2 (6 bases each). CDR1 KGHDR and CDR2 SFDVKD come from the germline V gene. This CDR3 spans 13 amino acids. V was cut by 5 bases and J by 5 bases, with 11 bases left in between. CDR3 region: CATSVGGTETQYF. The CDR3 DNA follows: TGTGCCACCAGTGTAGGGGGGACGGAGACCCAGTACTTC.

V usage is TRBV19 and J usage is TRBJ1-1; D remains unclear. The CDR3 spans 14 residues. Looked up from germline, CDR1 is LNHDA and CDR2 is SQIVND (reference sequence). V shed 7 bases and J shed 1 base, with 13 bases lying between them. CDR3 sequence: CASILRGRNTEAFF. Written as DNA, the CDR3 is TGTGCCAGTATCCTTAGAGGAAGGAACACTGAAGCTTTCTTT.

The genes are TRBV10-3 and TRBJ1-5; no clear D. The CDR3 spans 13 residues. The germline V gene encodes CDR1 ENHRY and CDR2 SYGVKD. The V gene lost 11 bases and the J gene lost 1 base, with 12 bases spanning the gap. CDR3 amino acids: CASTWRSNQPQHF. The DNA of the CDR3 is TGTGCCTCGACCTGGAGGAGCAATCAGCCCCAGCATTTT.

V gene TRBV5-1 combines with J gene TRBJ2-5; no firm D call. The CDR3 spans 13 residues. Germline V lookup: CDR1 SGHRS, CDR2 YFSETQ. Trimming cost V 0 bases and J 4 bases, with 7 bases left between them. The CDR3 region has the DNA TGCGCCAGCAGCTTGGCGCTAGTAGAGACCCAGTACTTC. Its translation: CASSLALVETQYF.

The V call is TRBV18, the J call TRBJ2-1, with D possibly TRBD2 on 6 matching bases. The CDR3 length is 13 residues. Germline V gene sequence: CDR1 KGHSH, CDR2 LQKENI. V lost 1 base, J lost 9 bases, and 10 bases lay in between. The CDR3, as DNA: TGTGCCAGCTCACCACGTTCCGGGAGTGAGCAGTTCTTC. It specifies CASSPRSGSEQFF.

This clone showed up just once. DNA of the CDR3: TGCGCCAGCAGCTTGGCTCCCGGGGTTTTAGACGAGCAGTACTTC. Translating it yields CASSLAPGVLDEQYF. This chain links TRBV5-1 with TRBJ2-7; tentative D call: TRBD2 (5 bases). Trimming removed 0 bases at V and 5 bases at J, with 15 bases between. CDR1 and CDR2 (germline): SGHRS, YFSETQ. The CDR3 contains 15 residues.

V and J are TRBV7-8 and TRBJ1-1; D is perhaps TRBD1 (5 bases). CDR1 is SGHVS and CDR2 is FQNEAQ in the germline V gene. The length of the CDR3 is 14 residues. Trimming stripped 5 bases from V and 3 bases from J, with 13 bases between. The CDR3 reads CASSPAGGDTEAFF. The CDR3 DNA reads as TGTGCCAGCAGCCCTGCGGGGGGAGACACTGAAGCTTTCTTT.

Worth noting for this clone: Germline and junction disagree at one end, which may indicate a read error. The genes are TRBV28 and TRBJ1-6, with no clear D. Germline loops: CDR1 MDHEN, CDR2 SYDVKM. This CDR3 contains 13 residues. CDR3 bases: TGTGCCAGCAGTCTATGGGCGAATTCACCCCTCCACTTT. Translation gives CASSLWANSPLHF.

CDR3 coding DNA: TGTGCCAGCAGCCTCATCTACGAGCAGTACTTC. This gives the protein CASSLIYEQYF. The chain employs TRBV7-9 and TRBJ2-7, with D unresolved. The germline V gene encodes CDR1 SEHNR and CDR2 FQNEAQ (reference sequence). Trimming took off 5 bases at V and 3 bases at J, with 5 bases between the two ends. This CDR3 spans 11 amino acids.

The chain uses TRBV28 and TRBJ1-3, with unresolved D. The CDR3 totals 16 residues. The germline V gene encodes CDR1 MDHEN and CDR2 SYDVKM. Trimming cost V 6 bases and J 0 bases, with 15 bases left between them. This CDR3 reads CASSPRTGSSGNTIYF. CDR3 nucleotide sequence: TGTGCCAGCAGCCCGAGGACGGGGAGCTCTGGAAACACCATATATTTT.

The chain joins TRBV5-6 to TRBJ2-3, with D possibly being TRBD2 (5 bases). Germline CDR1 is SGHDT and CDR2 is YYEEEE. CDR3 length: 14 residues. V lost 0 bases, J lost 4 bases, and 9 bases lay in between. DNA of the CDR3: TGTGCCAGCAGCTTGGGTGGGAGCTCAGATACGCAGTATTTT. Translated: CASSLGGSSDTQYF.

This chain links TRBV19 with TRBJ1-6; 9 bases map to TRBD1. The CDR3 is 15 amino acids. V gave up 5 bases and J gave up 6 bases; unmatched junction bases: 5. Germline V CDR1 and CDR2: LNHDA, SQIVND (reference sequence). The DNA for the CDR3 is TGTGCCAGTAGTCCCGGGACAGGGACTAATTCACCCCTCCACTTT. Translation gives CASSPGTGTNSPLHF.

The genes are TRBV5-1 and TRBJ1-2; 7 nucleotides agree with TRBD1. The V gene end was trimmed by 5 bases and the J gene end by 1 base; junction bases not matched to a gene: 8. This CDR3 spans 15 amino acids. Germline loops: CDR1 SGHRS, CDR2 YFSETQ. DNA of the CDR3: TGCGCCAGCAGGGAGGGGGCTAGACTTAACTATGGCTACACCTTC. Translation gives CASREGARLNYGYTF. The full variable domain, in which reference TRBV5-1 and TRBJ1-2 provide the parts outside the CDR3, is KAGVTQTPRYLIKTRGQQVTLSCSPISGHRSVSWYQQTPGQGLQFLFEYFSETQRNKGNFPGRFSGRQFSNSRSEMNVSTLELGDSALYLCASREGARLNYGYTFGSGTRLTVV.

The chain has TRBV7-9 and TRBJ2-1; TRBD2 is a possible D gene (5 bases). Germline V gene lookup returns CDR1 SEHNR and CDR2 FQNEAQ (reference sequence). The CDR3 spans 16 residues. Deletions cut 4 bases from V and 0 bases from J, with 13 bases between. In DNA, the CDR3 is TGTGCCAGCAGCTACGGATTGGGGAGCTCCTACAATGAGCAGTTCTTC. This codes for CASSYGLGSSYNEQFF.

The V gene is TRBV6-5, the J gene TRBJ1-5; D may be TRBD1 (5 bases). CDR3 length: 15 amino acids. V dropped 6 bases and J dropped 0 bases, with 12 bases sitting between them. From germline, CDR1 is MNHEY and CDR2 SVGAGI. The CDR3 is CASRQDMSSNQPQHF. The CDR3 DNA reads TGTGCCAGCAGACAGGATATGTCTAGCAATCAGCCCCAGCATTTT.

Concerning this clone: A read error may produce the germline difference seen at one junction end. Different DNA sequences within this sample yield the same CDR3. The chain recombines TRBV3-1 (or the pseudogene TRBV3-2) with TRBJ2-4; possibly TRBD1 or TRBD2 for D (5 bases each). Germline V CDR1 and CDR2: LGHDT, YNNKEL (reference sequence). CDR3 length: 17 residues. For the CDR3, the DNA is TGTGCCAGCAGCCAAGGGTGGGGGTCCTTTTTGGCGGACATTCAATACTTC. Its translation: CASSQGWGSFLADIQYF.

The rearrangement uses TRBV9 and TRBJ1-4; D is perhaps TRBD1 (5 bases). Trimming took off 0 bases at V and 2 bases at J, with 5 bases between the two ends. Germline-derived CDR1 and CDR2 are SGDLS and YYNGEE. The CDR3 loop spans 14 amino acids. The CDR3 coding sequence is TGTGCCAGCAGCGTAGCAGGGACTAATGAAAAACTGTTTTTT. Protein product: CASSVAGTNEKLFF.

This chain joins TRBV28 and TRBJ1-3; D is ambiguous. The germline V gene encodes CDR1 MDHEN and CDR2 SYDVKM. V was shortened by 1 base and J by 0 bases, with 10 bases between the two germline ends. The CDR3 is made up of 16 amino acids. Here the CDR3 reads CASSLLVPDSGNTIYF. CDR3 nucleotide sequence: TGTGCCAGCAGTTTATTAGTACCAGACTCTGGAAACACCATATATTTT.

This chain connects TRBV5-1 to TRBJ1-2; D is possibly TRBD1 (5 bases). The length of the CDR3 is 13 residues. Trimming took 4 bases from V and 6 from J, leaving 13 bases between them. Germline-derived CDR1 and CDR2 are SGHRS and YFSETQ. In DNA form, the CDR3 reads TGCGCCAGCAGCATCGGACAAAACAATGGCTACACCTTC. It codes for CASSIGQNNGYTF.

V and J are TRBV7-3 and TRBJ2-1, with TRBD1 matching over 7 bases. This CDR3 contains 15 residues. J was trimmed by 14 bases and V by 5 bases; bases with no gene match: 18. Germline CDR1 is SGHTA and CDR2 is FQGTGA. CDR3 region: CASSQNGQAPGSEFF. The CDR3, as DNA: TGTGCCAGCAGCCAAAACGGACAGGCGCCTGGGTCCGAGTTCTTC. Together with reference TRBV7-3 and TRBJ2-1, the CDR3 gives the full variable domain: GAGVSQTPSNKVTEKGKYVELRCDPISGHTALYWYRQSLGQGPEFLIYFQGTGAADDSGLPNDRFFAVRPEGSVSTLKIQRTERGDSAVYLCASSQNGQAPGSEFFGPGTRLTVL.

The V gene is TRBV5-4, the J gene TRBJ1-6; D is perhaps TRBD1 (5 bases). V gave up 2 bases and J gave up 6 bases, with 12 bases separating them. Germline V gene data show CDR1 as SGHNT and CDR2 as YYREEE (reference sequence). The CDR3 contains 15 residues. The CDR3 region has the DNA TGTGCCAGCAGCTTTGACAGAGGGTTTAATTCACCCCTCCACTTT. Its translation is CASSFDRGFNSPLHF.

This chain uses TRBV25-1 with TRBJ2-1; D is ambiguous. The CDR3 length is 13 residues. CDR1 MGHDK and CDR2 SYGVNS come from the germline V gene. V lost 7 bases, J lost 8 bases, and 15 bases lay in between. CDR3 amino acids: CASTRTGPDEQFF. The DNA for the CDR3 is TGTGCCAGCACTAGGACCGGCCCGGATGAGCAGTTCTTC.